This T cell receptor beta chain was found in a study of blood T cell repertoires in COVID-19. Germline assignment: CDR1 MNHEY and CDR2 SVGEGT. J lost 2 bases, V lost 0 bases, and 4 bases had no gene match. CDR3 length equals 16 residues. In the study's own analysis: Using reference gene primer amplification, nucleated cell counts were estimated. The table came from immunoSEQ multiplex PCR; TCRdb's copy has only in-frame clones and leaves some out. That table supplies the V and J calls and clone size; D and trimming were determined from the DNA. The sample comprises under 300,000 clones, approximately 83% of which are singletons, and approximately 10% rests with the top ten.

This chain links TRBV6-2 or TRBV6-3 with TRBJ2-3; the match to TRBD2 covers 8 bases. Source material: peripheral blood. The sequence derives from a woman in her 70s with acute or convalescent COVID-19. The CDR3 here is CASSYSAGGHTDTQYF. CDR3 DNA sequence: TGTGCCAGCAGTTACTCTGCGGGGGGCCACACAGATACGCAGTATTTT.